This record covers a single T cell receptor beta chain. Its antigen is still unknown. Sequencing was performed with immunoSEQ multiplex PCR; in TCRdb, only in-frame clones are kept and a portion is missing. The sample holds under 100,000 clones; about 96% are singletons and the top ten take 0.78%. The record originates from a study of cytomegalovirus exposure and HLA in healthy donors. About the research overall: In a later analysis, the 120 or so validation repertoires were reported to have used the same platform as the roughly 610 first-cohort repertoires.

Germline V lookup: CDR1 SGHDT, CDR2 YYEEEE. The CDR3 consists of 14 residues. J lost 10 bases, V lost 1 base, and 8 bases had no gene match. Study-wide findings and caveats: The classifier, whose performance was assessed in both the original and validation cohorts, reportedly diagnosed cytomegalovirus status with high specificity and sensitivity. In a later analysis, first-cohort TCR clusters were found to tend to co-occur in the 120 validation repertoires.

The chain carries TRBV5-6 and TRBJ2-1, with 7 bases matching TRBD1. The sample consisted of PBMCs. The TCR comes from a man in his late teens or twenties in good health and CMV-seronegative. In nucleotides, the CDR3 is TGTGCCAGCAGCTTGAGGGGGCAGGGGATGGAGCAGTTCTTC. Encoded protein: CASSLRGQGMEQFF.